The source of this TCR beta chain is a study of CD8+CD57+ T cells in acquired aplastic anemia. Study details: Sorted CD4+ and CD8+ cells yielded DNA averaging about 2.9 ug.

CD8+CD57+ cell expansion, shown by flow cytometry, had occurred in the patients selected for sequencing. CDR1 is SNHLY and CDR2 is FYNNEI in the germline V gene. V was pared by 7 bases and J by 5 bases, with 5 bases of the junction left unmatched. CDR3 length equals 13 residues. A word on this clonotype: One base away lies a much larger clone, so this may be a sequencing read error.

Genomic DNA templated the TCR beta VDJ and CDR3 profiling. A single record per CDR3 protein comes from TCRdb applying MiXCR to the reads. The sample includes hundreds of thousands of distinct CDR3 sequences, about a third seen only once; the top ten take 0.82%. Specimen: sorted CD4+, CD8+, or CD8+CD57+ T cells (not recorded which) from PBMCs. The rearrangement joins TRBV2 to TRBJ1-1, with 9 bases that match TRBD1. The TCR sequence derives from a human donor with aplastic anemia. CDR3 sequence reads: CASNNRGQTEAFF. The CDR3 DNA is TGTGCCAGCAACAACAGGGGGCAGACTGAAGCTTTCTTT.